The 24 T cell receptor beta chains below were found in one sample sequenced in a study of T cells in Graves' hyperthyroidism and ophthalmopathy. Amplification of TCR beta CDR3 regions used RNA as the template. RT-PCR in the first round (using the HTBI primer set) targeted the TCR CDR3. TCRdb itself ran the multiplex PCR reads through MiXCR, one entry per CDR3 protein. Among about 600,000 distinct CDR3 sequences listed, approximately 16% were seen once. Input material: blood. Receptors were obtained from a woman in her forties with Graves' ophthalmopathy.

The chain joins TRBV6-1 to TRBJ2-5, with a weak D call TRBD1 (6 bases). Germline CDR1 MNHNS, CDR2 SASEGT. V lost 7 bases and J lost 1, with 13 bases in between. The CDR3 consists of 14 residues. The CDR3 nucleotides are TGTGCCAGCAATCTAGGACAGATCCAAGAGACCCAGTACTTC. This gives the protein CASNLGQIQETQYF.

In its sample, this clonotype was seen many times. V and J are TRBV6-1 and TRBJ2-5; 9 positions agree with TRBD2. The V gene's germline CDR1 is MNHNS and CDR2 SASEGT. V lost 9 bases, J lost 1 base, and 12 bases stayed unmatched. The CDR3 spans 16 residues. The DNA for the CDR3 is TGTGCCAGACACCTATCCGGACTAGCGAGCCAAGAGACCCAGTACTTC. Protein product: CARHLSGLASQETQYF.

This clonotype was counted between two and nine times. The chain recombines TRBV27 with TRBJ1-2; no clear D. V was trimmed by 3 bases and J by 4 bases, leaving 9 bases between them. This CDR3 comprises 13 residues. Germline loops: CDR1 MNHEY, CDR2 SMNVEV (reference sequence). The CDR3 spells CASSFGKSYGYTF. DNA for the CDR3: TGTGCCAGCAGTTTCGGCAAAAGCTATGGCTACACCTTC.

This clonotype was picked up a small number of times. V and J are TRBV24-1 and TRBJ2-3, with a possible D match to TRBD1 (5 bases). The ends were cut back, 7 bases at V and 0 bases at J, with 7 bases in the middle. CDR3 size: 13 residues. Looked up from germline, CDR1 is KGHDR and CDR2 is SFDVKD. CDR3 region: CATSRQSTDTQYF. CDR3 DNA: TGTGCCACCAGCAGACAGAGCACAGATACGCAGTATTTT.

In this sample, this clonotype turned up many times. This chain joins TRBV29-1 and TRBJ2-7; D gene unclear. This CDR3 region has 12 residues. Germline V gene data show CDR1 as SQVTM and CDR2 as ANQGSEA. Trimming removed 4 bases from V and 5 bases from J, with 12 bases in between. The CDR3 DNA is TGCAGCGTTGGTGTGGGTGACCACGAGCAGTACTTC. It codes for CSVGVGDHEQYF.

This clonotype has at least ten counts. CDR3 loop: CAWSGRQGDTEAFF. CDR3 coding DNA: TGTGCCTGGAGTGGTAGACAGGGAGACACTGAAGCTTTCTTT. The chain combines TRBV30 with TRBJ1-1, with 7 bases lining up with TRBD1. This CDR3 region has 14 residues. The trim removed 1 base at V and 3 bases at J, leaving 5 bases unmatched. Germline V gene data show CDR1 as GTSNPN and CDR2 as SVGIG (reference sequence).

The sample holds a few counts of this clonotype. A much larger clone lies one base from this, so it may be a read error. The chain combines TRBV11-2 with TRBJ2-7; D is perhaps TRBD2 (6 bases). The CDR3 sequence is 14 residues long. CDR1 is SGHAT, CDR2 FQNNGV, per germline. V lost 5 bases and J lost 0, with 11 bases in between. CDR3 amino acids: CASSPLAFSYEQYF. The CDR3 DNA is TGTGCCAGCAGCCCTCTAGCGTTCTCCTACGAGCAGTACTTC.

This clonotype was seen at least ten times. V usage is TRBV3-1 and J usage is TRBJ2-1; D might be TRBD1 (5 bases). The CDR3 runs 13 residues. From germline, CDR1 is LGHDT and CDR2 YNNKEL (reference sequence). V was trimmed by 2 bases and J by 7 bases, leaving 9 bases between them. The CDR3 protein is CASSQQGKNEQFF. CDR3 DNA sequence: TGTGCCAGCAGCCAACAGGGAAAGAATGAGCAGTTCTTC.

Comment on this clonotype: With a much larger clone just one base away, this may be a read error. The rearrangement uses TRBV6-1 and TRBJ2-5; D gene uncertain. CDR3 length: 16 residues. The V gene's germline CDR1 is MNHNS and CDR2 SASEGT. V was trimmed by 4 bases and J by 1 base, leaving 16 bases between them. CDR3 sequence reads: CASSGTPDSTQETQYF. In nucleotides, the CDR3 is TGTGCCAGCAGTGGAACCCCTGACTCGACCCAAGAGACCCAGTACTTC.

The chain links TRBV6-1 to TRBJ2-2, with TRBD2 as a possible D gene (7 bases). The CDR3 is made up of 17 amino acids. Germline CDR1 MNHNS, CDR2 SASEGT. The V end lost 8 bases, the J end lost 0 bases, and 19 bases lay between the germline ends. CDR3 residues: CASHSRGQGSNTGELFF. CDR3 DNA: TGTGCCAGCCACTCGCGGGGGCAGGGGTCGAACACCGGGGAGCTGTTTTTT.

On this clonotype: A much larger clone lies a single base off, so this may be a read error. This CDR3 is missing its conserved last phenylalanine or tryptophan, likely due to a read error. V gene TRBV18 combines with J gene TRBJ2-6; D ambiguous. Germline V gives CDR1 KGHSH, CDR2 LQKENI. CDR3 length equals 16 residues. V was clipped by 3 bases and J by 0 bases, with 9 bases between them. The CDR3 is CASSPGRLSGANVLTS. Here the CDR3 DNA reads TGTGCCAGCTCACCTGGCAGACTCTCTGGGGCCAACGTCCTGACTTCC.

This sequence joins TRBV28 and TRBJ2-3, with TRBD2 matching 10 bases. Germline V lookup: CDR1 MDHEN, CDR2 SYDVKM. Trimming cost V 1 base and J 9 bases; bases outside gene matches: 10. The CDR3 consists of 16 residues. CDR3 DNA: TGTGCCAGCAGTTTATTACTAGCGGGGACGAAGATAACGCAGTATTTT. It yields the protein CASSLLLAGTKITQYF. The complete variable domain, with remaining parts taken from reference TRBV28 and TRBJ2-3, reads DVKVTQSSRYLVKRTGEKVFLECVQDMDHENMFWYRQDPGLGLRLIYFSYDVKMKEKGDIPEGYSVSREKKERFSLILESASTNQTSMYLCASSLLLAGTKITQYFGPGTRLTVL.

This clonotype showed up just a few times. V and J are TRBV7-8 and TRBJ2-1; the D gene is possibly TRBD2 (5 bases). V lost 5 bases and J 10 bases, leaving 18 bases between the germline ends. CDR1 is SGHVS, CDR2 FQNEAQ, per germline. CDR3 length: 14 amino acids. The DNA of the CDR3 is TGTGCCAGCAGCCCCCGGTGGGAGAGCCGGGAGCAGTTCTTC. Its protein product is CASSPRWESREQFF.

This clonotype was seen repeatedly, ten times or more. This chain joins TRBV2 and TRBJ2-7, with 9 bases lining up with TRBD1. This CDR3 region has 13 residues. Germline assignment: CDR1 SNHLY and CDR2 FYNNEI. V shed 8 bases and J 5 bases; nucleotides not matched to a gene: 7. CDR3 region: CASLADRGHEQYF. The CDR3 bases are TGTGCCAGCCTCGCGGACAGGGGCCACGAGCAGTACTTC.

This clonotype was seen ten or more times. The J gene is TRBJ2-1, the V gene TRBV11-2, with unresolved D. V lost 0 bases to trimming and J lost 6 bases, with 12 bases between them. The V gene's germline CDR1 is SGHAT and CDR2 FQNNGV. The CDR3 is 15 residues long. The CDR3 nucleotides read TGTGCCAGCAGCTTAGACTACCCGCCTTTCAATGAGCAGTTCTTC. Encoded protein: CASSLDYPPFNEQFF.

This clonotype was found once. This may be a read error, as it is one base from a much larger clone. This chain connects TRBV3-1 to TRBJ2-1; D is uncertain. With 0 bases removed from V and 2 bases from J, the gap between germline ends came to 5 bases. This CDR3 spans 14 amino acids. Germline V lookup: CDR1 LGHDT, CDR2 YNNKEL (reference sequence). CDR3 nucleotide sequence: TGTGCCAGCAGCCAAGAGTTGGCCTACAATGAGCAGTTCTTC. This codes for CASSQELAYNEQFF.

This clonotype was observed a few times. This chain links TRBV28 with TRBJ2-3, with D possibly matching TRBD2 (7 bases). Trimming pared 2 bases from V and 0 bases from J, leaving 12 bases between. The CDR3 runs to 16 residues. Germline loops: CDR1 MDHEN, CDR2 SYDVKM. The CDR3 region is CASSLGGAFSTDTQYF. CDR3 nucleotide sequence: TGTGCCAGCAGTTTAGGGGGGGCATTTAGCACAGATACGCAGTATTTT.

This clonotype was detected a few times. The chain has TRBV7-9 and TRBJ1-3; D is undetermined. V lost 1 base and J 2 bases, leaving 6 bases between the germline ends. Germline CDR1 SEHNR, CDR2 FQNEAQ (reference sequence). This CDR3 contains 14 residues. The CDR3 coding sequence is TGTGCCAGCAGCTTAGTGCCACCTGGAAACACCATATATTTT. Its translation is CASSLVPPGNTIYF.

CDR3 sequence: CASRNSQGATGYTF. DNA for the CDR3: TGTGCCAGCAGGAACTCTCAGGGGGCAACGGGCTACACCTTC. The J gene is TRBJ1-2, the V gene TRBV28; 8 bases map to TRBD1. V lost 6 bases to trimming and J lost 8 bases; unmatched junction nucleotides: 11. CDR1 is MDHEN and CDR2 is SYDVKM in the germline V gene. The CDR3 extends over 14 amino acids.

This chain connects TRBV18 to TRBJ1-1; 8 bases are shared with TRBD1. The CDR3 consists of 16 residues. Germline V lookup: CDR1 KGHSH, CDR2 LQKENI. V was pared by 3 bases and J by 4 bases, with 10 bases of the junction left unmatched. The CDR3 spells CASSPLADRVGTEAFF. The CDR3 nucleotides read TGTGCCAGCTCACCGTTGGCGGACAGGGTGGGCACTGAAGCTTTCTTT.

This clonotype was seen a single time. In nucleotides, the CDR3 is TGCGCCAGCAGCCTATCCCCGGGTTATAGCAATCAGCCCCAGCATTTT. Its translation is CASSLSPGYSNQPQHF. V and J are TRBV4-1 and TRBJ1-5; D gene ambiguous. This CDR3 is 16 amino acids long. V gave up 4 bases and J gave up 0 bases, with 13 bases separating them. The germline V gene has CDR1 MGHRA and CDR2 YSYEKL.

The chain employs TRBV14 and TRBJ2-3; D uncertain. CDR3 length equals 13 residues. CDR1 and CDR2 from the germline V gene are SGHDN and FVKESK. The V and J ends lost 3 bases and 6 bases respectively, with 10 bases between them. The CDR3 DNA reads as TGTGCCAGCAGCCATCAGTCATATGATACGCAGTATTTT. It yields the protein CASSHQSYDTQYF.

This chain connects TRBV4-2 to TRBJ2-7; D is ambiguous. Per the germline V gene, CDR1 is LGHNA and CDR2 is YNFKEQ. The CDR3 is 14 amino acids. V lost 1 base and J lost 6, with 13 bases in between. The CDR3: CASSQVEALGEQYF. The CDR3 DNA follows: TGTGCCAGCAGCCAAGTAGAGGCCCTAGGCGAGCAGTACTTC.

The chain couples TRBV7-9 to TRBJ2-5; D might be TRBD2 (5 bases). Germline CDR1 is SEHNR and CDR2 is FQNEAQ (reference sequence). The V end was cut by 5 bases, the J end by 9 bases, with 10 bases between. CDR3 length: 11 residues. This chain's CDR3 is CASSLLRAQYF. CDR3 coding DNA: TGTGCCAGCAGCCTGCTGAGGGCCCAGTACTTC. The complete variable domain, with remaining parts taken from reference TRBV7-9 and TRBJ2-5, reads DTGVSQNPRHKITKRGQNVTFRCDPISEHNRLYWYRQTLGQGPEFLTYFQNEAQLEKSRLLSDRFSAERPKGSFSTLEIQRTEQGDSAMYLCASSLLRAQYFGPGTRLLVL.